This T cell receptor beta chain is from a study of blood T cell repertoires in COVID-19. About the study: Samples of COVID-19 (acute and convalescent) were obtained from the United States, Italy and Spain. The cDNA or gDNA used as material had been derived from T cells, B-cell-depleted T cells, or PBMCs.

This CDR3 comprises 13 residues. V shed 1 base and J shed 6 bases, with 10 bases lying between them. The germline V gene has CDR1 KGHSH and CDR2 LQKENI. About this clone itself: This specimen includes other DNA sequences encoding the same CDR3.

Under the authors' procedure: Amplified reference gene primers provided the basis for estimating nucleated cell counts. The protocol was immunoSEQ multiplex PCR, while the TCRdb copy is restricted to in-frame clones and leaves out a portion. V and J calls and clone size follow that table, whereas D and trimming were derived from the DNA. The sample has about 140,000 clones, 88% seen once. This sequence was found in a man between 50 and 59 years old with active or convalescent COVID-19. The chain is built from TRBV18 and TRBJ2-7; possible D gene TRBD2, 5 bases. What was sequenced was peripheral blood. For the CDR3, the DNA is TGTGCCAGCTCACCACGCGAGGGCGGCGAGCAGTACTTC. Its protein is CASSPREGGEQYF.